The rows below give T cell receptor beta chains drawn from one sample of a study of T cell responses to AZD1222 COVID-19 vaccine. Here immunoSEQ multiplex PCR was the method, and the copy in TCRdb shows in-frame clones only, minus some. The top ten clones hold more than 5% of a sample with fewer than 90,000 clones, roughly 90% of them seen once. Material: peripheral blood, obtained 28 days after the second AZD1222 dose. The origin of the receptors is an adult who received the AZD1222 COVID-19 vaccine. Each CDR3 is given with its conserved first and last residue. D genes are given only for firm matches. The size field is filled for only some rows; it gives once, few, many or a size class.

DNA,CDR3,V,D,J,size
TGCGCCAGCAGCCAAGATAGAAAGCGGGGCACAGATACGCAGTATTTT,CASSQDRKRGTDTQYF,TRBV4-3,-,TRBJ2-3,once
TGTGCCAGCAGCCAAGAGAGGGGACGAGCCAAAAACATTCAGTACTTC,CASSQERGRAKNIQYF,TRBV4-2,-,TRBJ2-4,-
TGTGCCAGTATTAAATACCCGGGGCAGCCCCAGCATTTT,CASIKYPGQPQHF,TRBV19,-,TRBJ1-5,-
TGTGCCAGTAGTATGTGGACTGAAGCTTTCTTT,CASSMWTEAFF,TRBV19,-,TRBJ1-1,-
TGTGCCAGTAGTAGAAAGGGACAGGGGTCAGGAAACTATGGCTACACCTTC,CASSRKGQGSGNYGYTF,TRBV19,TRBD1,TRBJ1-2,-
TGTGCCAGCACCGCCGGTAGTGGCTACACCTTC,CASTAGSGYTF,TRBV6-6,-,TRBJ1-2,-
TGTGCCAGCAGTGTGGGAGGGGGGCGGACAGATACGCAGTATTTT,CASSVGGGRTDTQYF,TRBV2,-,TRBJ2-3,-
TGCGCCAGCAGCTTGGACGTGAACACTGAAGCTTTCTTT,CASSLDVNTEAFF,TRBV5-1,-,TRBJ1-1,few
TGTGCCAGCAGTGACCCCGGGACAGGGGGCTACAATGAGCAGTTCTTC,CASSDPGTGGYNEQFF,TRBV27,TRBD1,TRBJ2-1,-
TGTGCCACCTCGGAGCCCCAGGGGGCGGGTCAGCCCCAGCATTTT,CATSEPQGAGQPQHF,TRBV10-3,TRBD1,TRBJ1-5,-